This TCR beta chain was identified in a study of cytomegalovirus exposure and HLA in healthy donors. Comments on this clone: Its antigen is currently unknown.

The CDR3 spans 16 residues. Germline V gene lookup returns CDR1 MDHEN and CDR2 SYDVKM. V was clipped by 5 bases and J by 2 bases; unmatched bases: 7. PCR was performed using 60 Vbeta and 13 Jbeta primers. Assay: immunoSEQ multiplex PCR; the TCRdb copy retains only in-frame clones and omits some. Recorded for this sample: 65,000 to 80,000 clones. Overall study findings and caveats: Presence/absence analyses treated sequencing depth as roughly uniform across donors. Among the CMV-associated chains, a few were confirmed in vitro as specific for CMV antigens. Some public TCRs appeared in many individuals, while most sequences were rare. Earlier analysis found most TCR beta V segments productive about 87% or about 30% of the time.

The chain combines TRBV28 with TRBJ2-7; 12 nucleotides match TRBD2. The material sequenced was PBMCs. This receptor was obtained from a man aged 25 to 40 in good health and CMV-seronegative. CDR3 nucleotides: TGTGCCAGCAGTCCAAGACTAGCGGGGGCTACCTACGAGCAGTACTTC. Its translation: CASSPRLAGATYEQYF.